The present entry profiles one T cell receptor (beta chain) with its context. Its specificity is not known. The PCR had 60 Vbeta and 13 Jbeta primers. Generated by immunoSEQ multiplex PCR, the TCRdb table keeps only in-frame clones and is missing some. The table shows 160,000 or so clones, with around 80% occurring only once. Germline CDR1 reads MNHNS; CDR2 reads SASEGT. The CDR3 is 12 residues long. Deletions cut 5 bases from V and 3 bases from J, with 6 bases between. These data are taken from a study of cytomegalovirus exposure and HLA in healthy donors. Regarding the study as a whole: DRB1 had the most TCR associations and HLA-C the fewest, a later analysis found, with rates varying by HLA locus. Reportedly, a later analysis found an Asian-associated ancestry cluster had fewer N-insertions than the approximately 670-donor mean. Apart from CMV serostatus, no immune exposure information was available. There were 150 to 200 TCR beta chains listed as cytomegalovirus-associated.

The sequenced sample was PBMCs. The sequence derives from a man between 35 and 55 years old in good health and CMV-seronegative. V usage is TRBV6-1 and J usage is TRBJ2-3, with D possibly being TRBD2 (5 bases). Here the CDR3 DNA reads TGTGCCAGCAGTTTAGCGACAGATACGCAGTATTTT. Its translation: CASSLATDTQYF.